Given below is one TCR beta chain in context. This record belongs to a study of cytomegalovirus exposure and HLA in healthy donors. This CDR3 spans 15 amino acids. Trimming left V 6 bases short and J 3 bases short, with 17 bases between. Germline CDR1 and CDR2: SGHVS and FQNEAQ. 60 Vbeta and 13 Jbeta primers were used in PCR. The method was immunoSEQ multiplex PCR; TCRdb's version includes in-frame clones alone and lacks a portion of them. The sample yields 85,000 to 130,000 clones, more than 60% seen once. The clonotype originates from a man aged 55 to 70 in good health and CMV-seronegative. The chain uses TRBV7-8 and TRBJ2-5; D possibly corresponds to TRBD1 (6 bases). Sequenced input: PBMCs. The CDR3 loop reads CASSFDRLIKETQYF. CDR3 bases: TGTGCCAGCAGTTTCGACAGGTTGATCAAAGAGACCCAGTACTTC.